This T cell receptor (beta chain) was retrieved from a study of T cell changes during pregnancy in multiple sclerosis. Data came from immunoSEQ multiplex PCR; TCRdb stores just in-frame clones and leaves some out. This table holds about 38,000 clones, around 90% found once. Trimming at V came to 4 bases and at J to 7 bases, leaving 6 bases not matched to a gene. Germline CDR1 and CDR2: SGHRS and YFSETQ. The CDR3 covers 15 residues. The sequences come from CD4+ T cells from peripheral blood mononuclear cells, collected in the second trimester of pregnancy. This receptor was identified in a female donor with multiple sclerosis, enrolled in a pregnancy study. The genes are TRBV5-1 and TRBJ2-1, with 12 positions matching TRBD2. The CDR3 is CASSRRLAGVNEQFF. The CDR3 DNA is TGCGCCAGCAGCCGACGACTAGCGGGAGTTAATGAGCAGTTCTTC.